The present T cell receptor beta chain was sequenced within a study of blood T cell repertoires in COVID-19 (dated by TCRdb to the early 2020s). Background for the entire study: Samples from collaborators originated in the United States, Italy and Spain and spanned both the acute and convalescent phases of COVID-19. The material from the prospective study consisted of cDNA or gDNA derived from T cells, B-cell-depleted T cells, or PBMCs. Subjects who had been exposed to COVID-19, were actively infected with it, or had recovered from it provided the deeply sampled blood TCRbeta repertoires that made up the dataset. A freely available public database, intended as a resource for researchers studying the immune response to SARS-CoV-2, is where the repertoires were released. The samples were drawn from the first 160 participants of the ongoing ImmuneRACE study and from 950 to 1,500 subjects provided by 6 global collaborators. A de-identified subject ID, COVID-19 status, age in years and sex were almost always included in the sample metadata. HLA class I and class II types, where available, came from metadata supplied by the sample provider rather than from assay-based typing.

The CDR3 spans 14 residues, from the cysteine through the phenylalanine. The DNA shown is the 42-base CDR3, in frame from base 1. Trimming at the junction amounts to 0 bases on V and 3 bases on J, and the germline ends lie 9 bases apart. For CDR1 and CDR2, the germline V gene lists SGHRS and YFSETQ. TCRbeta CDR3 regions were amplified from genomic DNA using the immunoSEQ Assay, a bias-controlled multiplex PCR. In the authors' own workflow: Nucleated cell counts per sample were estimated from amplification of reference gene primers within the assay. Sequence reads were collapsed and filtered to measure the absolute abundance of every unique TCRbeta CDR3 rearrangement. Productive Simpson clonality was computed per sample as the square root of Simpson's diversity index over productive rearrangements. Entries here come from immuneACCESS through TCRdb and include only in-frame sequences with V and J called. Some clones fail to appear in such tables; in the studies checked, an unresolved V gene covers under half of the shortfall, and the cause of the remainder is unknown. V and J calls and clone size are those listed in that table; D and trimming were worked out from the DNA. The sample table shows 120,000 to 150,000 clones, and about four fifths are seen once. The ten largest clones represent 7.5% to 9.5% of the sample.

Of note for this clone: Its antigen is still unknown. No base quality values were provided; no much bigger clone lies one nucleotide off.

Collaborating institutions collected whole blood in K2EDTA tubes following their own protocols. For TCRbeta analysis, collaborator samples were shipped as frozen whole blood, as isolated PBMCs, or as DNA extracted from either sample type. Study-wide findings and limitations: The quantity of clinical and demographic metadata differed by source and by participant and was supplied without curation.

The receptor chain draws on TRBV5-1 and TRBJ1-2; D gene: possibly TRBD1, on 5 matching bases. Sequencing was carried out using peripheral blood. This TCR was recovered from a human donor with acute or convalescent COVID-19. The donor label of this sample is uncertain. The DNA is as follows: TGCGCCAGCAGCTTGGCCGACAGCTACTATGGCTACACCTTC. This translates into CASSLADSYYGYTF.